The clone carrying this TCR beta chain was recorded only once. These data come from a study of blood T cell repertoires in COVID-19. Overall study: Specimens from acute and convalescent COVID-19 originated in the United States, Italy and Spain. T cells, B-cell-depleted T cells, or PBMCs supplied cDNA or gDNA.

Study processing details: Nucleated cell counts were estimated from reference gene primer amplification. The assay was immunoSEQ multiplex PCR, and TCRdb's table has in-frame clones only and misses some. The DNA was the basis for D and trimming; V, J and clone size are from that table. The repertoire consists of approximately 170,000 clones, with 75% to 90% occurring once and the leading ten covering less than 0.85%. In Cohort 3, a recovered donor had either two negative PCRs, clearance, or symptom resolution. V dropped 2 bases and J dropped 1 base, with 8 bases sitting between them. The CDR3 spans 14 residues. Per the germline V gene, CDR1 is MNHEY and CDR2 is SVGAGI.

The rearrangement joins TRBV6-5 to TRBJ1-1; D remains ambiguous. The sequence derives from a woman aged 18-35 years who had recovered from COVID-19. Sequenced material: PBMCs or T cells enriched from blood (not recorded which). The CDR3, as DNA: TGTGCCAGCAGTTACGCGGGTCAGAACACTGAAGCTTTCTTT. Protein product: CASSYAGQNTEAFF.